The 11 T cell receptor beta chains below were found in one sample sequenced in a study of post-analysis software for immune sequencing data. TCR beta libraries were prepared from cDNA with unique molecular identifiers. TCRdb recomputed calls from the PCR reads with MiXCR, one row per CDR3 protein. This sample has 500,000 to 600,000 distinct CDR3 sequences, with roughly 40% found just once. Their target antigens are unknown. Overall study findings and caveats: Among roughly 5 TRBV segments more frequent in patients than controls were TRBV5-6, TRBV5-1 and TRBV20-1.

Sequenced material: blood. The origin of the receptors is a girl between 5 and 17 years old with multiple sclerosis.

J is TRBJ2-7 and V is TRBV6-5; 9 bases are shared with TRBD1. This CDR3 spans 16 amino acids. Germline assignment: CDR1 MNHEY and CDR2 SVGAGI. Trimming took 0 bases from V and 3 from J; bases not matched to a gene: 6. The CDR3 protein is CASSYSTEGQGYEQYF. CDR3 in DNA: TGTGCCAGCAGTTACTCGACAGAGGGACAGGGCTACGAGCAGTACTTC.

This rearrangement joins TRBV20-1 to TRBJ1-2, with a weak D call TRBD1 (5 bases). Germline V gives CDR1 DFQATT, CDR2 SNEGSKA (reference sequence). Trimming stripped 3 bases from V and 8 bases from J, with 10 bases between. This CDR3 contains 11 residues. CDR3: CSARDEGGYTF. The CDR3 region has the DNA TGCAGTGCTAGGGATGAGGGGGGCTACACCTTC.

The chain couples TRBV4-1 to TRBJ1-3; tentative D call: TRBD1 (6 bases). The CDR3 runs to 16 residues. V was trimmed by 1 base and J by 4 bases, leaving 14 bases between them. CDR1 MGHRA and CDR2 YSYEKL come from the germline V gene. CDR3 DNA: TGCGCCAGCAGCCAAGCCGGGGGGGCAGCGGGAAACACCATATATTTT. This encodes CASSQAGGAAGNTIYF.

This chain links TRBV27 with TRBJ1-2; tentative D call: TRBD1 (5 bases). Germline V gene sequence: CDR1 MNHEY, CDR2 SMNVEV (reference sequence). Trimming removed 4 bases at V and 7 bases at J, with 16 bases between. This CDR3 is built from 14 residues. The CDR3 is CASSSPTRGGGYTF. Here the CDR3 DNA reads TGTGCCAGCAGTTCCCCAACTCGCGGGGGTGGCTACACCTTC.

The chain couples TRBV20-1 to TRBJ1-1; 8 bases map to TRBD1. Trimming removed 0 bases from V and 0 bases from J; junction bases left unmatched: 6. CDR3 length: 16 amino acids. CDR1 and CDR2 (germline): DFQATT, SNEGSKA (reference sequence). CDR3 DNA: TGCAGTGCTAGAGATCAGGGGGCGGGTATGAACACTGAAGCTTTCTTT. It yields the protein CSARDQGAGMNTEAFF.

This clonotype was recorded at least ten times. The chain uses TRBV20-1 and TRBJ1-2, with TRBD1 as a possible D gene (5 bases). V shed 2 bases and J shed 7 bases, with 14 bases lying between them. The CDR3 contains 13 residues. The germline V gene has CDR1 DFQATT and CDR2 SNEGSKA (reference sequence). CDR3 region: CSARSPGAGGYTF. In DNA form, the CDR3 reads TGCAGTGCTAGATCCCCCGGGGCGGGTGGCTACACCTTC.

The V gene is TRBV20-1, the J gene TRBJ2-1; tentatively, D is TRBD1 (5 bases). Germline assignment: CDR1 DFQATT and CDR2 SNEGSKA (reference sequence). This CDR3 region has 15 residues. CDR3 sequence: CRVGIQADSYNEQFF. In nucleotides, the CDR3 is TGCAGAGTGGGAATACAGGCCGACTCCTACAATGAGCAGTTCTTC.

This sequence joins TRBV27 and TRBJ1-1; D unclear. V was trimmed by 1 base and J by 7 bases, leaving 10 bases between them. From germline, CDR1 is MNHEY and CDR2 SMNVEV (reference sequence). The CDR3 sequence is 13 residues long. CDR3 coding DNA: TGTGCCAGCAGTTTATTCTTGGGAGGTGAAGCTTTCTTT. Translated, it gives CASSLFLGGEAFF.

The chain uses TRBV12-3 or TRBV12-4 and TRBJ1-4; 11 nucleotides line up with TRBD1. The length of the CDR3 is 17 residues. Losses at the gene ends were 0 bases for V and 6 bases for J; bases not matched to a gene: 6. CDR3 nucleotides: TGTGCCAGCAGTTTAGCTTCGGGACAGGGGGAGGATGAAAAACTGTTTTTT. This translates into CASSLASGQGEDEKLFF.

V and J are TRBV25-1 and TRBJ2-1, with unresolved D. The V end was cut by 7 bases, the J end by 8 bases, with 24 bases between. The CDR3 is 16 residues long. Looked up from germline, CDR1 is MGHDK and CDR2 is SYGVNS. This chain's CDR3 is CASNGIGTLGSDEQFF. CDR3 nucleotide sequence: TGTGCCAGCAACGGTATTGGCACACTTGGATCAGATGAGCAGTTCTTC.

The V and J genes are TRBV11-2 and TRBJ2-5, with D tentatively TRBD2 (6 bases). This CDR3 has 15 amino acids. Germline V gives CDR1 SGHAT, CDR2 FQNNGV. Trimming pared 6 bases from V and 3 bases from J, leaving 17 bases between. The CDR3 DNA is TGTGCCAGCAGTTCGCCCCGCGGGGTTGAAGAGACCCAGTACTTC. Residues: CASSSPRGVEETQYF.